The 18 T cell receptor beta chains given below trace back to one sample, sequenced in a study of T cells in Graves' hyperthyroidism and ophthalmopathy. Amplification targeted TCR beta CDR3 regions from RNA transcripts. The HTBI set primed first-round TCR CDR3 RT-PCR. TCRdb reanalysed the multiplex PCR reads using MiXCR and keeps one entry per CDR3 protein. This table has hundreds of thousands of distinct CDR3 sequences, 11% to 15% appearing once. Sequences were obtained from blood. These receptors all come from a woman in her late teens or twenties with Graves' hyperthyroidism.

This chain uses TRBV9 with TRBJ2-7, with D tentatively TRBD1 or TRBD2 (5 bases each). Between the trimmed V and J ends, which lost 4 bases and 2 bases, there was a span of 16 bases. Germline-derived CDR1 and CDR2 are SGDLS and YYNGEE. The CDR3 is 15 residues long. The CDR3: CASSPYRDPAYEQYF. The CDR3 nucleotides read TGTGCCAGCAGCCCTTACCGGGACCCAGCCTACGAGCAGTACTTC.

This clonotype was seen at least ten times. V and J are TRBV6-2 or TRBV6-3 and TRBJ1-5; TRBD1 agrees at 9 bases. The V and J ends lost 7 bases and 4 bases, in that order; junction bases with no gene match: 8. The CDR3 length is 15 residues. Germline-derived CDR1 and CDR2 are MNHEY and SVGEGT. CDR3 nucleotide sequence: TGTGCCAGCACCCCCGGAGGGACAGGGAATCAGCCCCAGCATTTT. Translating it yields CASTPGGTGNQPQHF.

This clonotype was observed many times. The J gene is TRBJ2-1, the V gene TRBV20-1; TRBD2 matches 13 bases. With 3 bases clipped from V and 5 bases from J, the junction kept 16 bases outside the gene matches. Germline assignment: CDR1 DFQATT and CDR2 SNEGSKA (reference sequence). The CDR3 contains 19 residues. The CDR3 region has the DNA TGCAGTGCTAGGTTTTCCAGGGGACTAGCGGGATCGAGGAACAATGAGCAGTTCTTC. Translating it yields CSARFSRGLAGSRNNEQFF.

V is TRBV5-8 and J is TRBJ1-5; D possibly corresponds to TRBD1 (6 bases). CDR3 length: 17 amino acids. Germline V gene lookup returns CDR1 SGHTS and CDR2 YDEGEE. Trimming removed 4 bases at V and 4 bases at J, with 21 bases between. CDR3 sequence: CASSLHRAGVDNQPQHF. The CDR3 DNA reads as TGTGCCAGCAGCCTCCACAGGGCAGGGGTTGATAATCAGCCCCAGCATTTT.

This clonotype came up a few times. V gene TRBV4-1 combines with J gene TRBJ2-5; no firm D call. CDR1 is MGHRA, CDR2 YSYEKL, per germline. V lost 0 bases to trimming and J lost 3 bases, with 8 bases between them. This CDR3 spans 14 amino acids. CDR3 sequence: CASSQEYTEETQYF. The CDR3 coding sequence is TGCGCCAGCAGCCAAGAGTACACCGAAGAGACCCAGTACTTC.

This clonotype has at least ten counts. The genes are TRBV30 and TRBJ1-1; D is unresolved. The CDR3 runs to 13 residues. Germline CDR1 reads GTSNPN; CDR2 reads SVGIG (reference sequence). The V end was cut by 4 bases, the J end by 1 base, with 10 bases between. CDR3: CAWMSQPNTEAFF. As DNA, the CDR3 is TGTGCCTGGATGAGTCAGCCGAACACTGAAGCTTTCTTT.

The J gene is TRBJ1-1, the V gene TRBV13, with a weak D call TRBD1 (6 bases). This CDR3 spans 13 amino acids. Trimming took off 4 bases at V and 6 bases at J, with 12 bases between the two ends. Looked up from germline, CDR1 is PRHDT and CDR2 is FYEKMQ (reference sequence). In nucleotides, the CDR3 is TGTGCCAGCAGCTCGACAGGTTCGGCTGAAGCTTTCTTT. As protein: CASSSTGSAEAFF.

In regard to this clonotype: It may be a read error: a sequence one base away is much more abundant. The CDR3 reads CSASRTGGSNQPQHF. The CDR3 region has the DNA TGCAGTGCTTCCCGGACAGGGGGTAGCAATCAGCCCCAGCATTTT. The chain combines TRBV20-1 with TRBJ1-5, with 10 positions matching TRBD1. Trimming removed 5 bases from V and 0 bases from J; junction bases left unmatched: 4. Germline V CDR1 and CDR2: DFQATT, SNEGSKA (reference sequence). The CDR3 is 15 amino acids.

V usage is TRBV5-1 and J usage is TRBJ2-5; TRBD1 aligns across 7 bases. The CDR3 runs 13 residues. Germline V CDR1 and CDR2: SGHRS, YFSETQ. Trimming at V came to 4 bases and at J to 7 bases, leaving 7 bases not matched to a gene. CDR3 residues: CASSEGGHPTQYF. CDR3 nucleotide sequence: TGCGCCAGCAGCGAAGGGGGCCATCCGACCCAGTACTTC.

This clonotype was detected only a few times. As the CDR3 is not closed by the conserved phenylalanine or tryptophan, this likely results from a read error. Here the CDR3 DNA reads TGTGCCAGCAGCACCCCGGGACTAGCGGGAGGCTCCTACAATGAGCAGTTCTCC. Protein: CASSTPGLAGGSYNEQFS. The chain uses TRBV28 and TRBJ2-1; 15 bases agree with TRBD2. Losses at the gene ends were 6 bases for V and 0 bases for J; bases not matched to a gene: 6. This CDR3 comprises 18 residues. Germline V gene lookup returns CDR1 MDHEN and CDR2 SYDVKM.

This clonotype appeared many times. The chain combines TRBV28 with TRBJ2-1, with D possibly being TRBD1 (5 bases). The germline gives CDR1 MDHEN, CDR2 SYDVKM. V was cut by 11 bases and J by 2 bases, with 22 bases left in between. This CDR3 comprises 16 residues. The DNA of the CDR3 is TGTGCCGCCAGTCCAGGGCAATCAAGCACCTACAATGAGCAGTTCTTC. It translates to CAASPGQSSTYNEQFF.

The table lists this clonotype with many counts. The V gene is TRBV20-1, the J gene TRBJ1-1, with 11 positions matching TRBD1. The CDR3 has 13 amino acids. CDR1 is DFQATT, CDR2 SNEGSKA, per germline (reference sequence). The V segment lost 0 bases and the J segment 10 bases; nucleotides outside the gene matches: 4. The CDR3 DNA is TGCAGTGCTAGAGAAACCGGGACAGGGGGAGCTTTCTTT. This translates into CSARETGTGGAFF.

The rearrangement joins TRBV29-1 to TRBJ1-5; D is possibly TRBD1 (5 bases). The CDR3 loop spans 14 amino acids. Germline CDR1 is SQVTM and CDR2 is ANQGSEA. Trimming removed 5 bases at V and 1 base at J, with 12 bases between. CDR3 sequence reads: CSVSPGGSNQPQHF. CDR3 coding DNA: TGCAGCGTTTCCCCCGGGGGGAGCAATCAGCCCCAGCATTTT.

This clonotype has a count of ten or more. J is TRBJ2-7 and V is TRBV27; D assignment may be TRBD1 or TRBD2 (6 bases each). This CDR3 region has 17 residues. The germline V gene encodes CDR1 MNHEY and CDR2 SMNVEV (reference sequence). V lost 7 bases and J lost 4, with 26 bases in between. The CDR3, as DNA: TGTGCCAGCATGGGGGCCCGAGGTAGGCGCGGGGATTACGAGCAGTACTTC. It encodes CASMGARGRRGDYEQYF.

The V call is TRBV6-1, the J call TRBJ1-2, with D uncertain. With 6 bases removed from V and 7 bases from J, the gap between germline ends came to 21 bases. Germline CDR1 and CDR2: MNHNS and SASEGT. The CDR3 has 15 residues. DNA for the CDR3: TGTGCCAGCAGCCAAAGGGCCGGGTTTTTCGGTGGCTACACCTTC. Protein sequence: CASSQRAGFFGGYTF.

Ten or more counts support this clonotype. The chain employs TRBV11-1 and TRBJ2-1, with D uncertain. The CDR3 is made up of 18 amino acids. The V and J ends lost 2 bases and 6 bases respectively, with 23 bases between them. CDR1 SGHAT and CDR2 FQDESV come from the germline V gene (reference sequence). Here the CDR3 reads CASSLNQAPYTQPNEQFF. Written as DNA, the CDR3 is TGTGCCAGCAGCTTAAACCAAGCCCCCTACACCCAGCCCAATGAGCAGTTCTTC. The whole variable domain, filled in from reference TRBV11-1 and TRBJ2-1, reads EAEVAQSPRYKITEKSQAVAFWCDPISGHATLYWYRQILGQGPELLVQFQDESVVDDSQLPKDRFSAERLKGVDSTLKIQPAELGDSAMYLCASSLNQAPYTQPNEQFFGPGTRLTVL.

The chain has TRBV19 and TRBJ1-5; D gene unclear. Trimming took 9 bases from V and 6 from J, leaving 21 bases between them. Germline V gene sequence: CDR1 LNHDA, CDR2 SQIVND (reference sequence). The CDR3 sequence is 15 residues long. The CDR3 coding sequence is TGTGCCAGCGGCCCCGCGGATGGCCTAACTCAGCCCCAGCATTTT. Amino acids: CASGPADGLTQPQHF.

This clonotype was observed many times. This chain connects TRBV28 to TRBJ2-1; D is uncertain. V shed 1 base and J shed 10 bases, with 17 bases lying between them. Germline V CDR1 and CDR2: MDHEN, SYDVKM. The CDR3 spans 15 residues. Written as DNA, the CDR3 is TGTGCCAGCAGTTTATCCCTCCGGACGGTTAAGGAGCAGTTCTTC. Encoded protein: CASSLSLRTVKEQFF.